This T cell receptor beta chain came from a study of blood T cell repertoires in COVID-19. Overall study: T cells, B-cell-depleted T cells, or PBMCs provided the cDNA or gDNA that served as material.

The CDR3 sequence is 16 residues long. Germline CDR1 and CDR2: SGHVS and FNYEAQ. The J segment lost 7 bases and the V segment lost 1 base, leaving 6 bases of the junction unmatched. In this sample, this clone turned up once. Clones were sequenced by immunoSEQ multiplex PCR, and TCRdb holds only the in-frame ones, with some missing. The sample holds under 250,000 clones, 70% to 90% seen once. Sequencing input: PBMCs or T cells enriched from blood (not recorded which). The genes are TRBV7-6 and TRBJ2-1; 11 bases agree with TRBD1. This clonotype was obtained from a man aged 25 to 45 who had recovered from COVID-19. In DNA form, the CDR3 reads TGTGCCAGCAGCTTAGAAGGACAGGGGGCGTGGAATGAGCAGTTCTTC. This gives the protein CASSLEGQGAWNEQFF.